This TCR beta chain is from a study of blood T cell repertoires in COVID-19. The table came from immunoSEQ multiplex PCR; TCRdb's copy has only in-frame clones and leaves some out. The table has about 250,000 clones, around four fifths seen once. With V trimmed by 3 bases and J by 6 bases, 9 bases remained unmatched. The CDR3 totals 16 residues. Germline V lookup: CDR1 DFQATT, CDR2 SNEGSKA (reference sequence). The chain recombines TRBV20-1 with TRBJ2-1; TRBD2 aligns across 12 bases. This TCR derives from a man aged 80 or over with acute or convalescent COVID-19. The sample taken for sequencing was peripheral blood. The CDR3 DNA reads TGCAGTGCTAGTCTCCTAGCGGGGGGGTTGGGCAATGAGCAGTTCTTC. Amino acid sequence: CSASLLAGGLGNEQFF.